This TCR beta chain comes out of a study of T cell changes during pregnancy in multiple sclerosis. Sequencing used immunoSEQ multiplex PCR; TCRdb keeps in-frame clones, though not all of them. Of around 120,000 clones in the sample, 90% to 95% were seen once. This CDR3 is 14 amino acids long. The V and J ends lost 4 bases and 1 base respectively, with 10 bases between them. The germline V gene has CDR1 SGHRS and CDR2 YFSETQ. This clonotype originated in a female donor with multiple sclerosis, enrolled in a pregnancy study. This rearrangement joins TRBV5-1 to TRBJ2-3; tentatively, D is TRBD1 (5 bases). Sequencing used peripheral blood, obtained after pregnancy. Here the CDR3 DNA reads TGCGCCAGCAGCCTCAGGGTAGGCACAGATACGCAGTATTTT. Protein sequence: CASSLRVGTDTQYF.